These 27 T cell receptor beta chains originate from one sample sequenced in a study of blood T cell repertoires in COVID-19. Libraries were prepared by immunoSEQ multiplex PCR; TCRdb keeps only in-frame clonotypes and omits some of them. The sample gives under 300,000 clones, 86% of which show up once; 6.2% is in the top ten. The specimen was peripheral blood. The receptors derive from a man in his 60s with acute or convalescent COVID-19.

The chain joins TRBV4-3 to TRBJ2-3, with TRBD2 identical over 14 bases. Germline CDR1 and CDR2: LGHNA and YSLEER. The CDR3 runs 18 residues. V was clipped by 0 bases and J by 8 bases; unmatched bases: 10. The CDR3 spells CASSQDLPGLAGEITQYF. The DNA for the CDR3 is TGCGCCAGCAGCCAAGACTTACCGGGACTAGCGGGAGAAATTACGCAGTATTTT.

The J gene is TRBJ1-2, the V gene TRBV19, with D perhaps TRBD1 (5 bases). The CDR3 is 13 residues long. Per germline, CDR1 LNHDA and CDR2 SQIVND (reference sequence). V was cut by 7 bases and J by 3 bases, with 12 bases left in between. DNA of the CDR3: TGTGCCAGTACTACGACAGACCACTATGGCTACACCTTC. Protein: CASTTTDHYGYTF. Using reference TRBV19 and TRBJ1-2 for the parts outside the CDR3, the full variable domain is DGGITQSPKYLFRKEGQNVTLSCEQNLNHDAMYWYRQDPGQGLRLIYYSQIVNDFQKGDIAEGYSVSREKKESFPLTVTSAQKNPTAFYLCASTTTDHYGYTFGSGTRLTVV.

This clone was detected once. The V gene is TRBV28, the J gene TRBJ2-1, with D possibly TRBD2 on 5 matching bases. V was cut by 5 bases and J by 7 bases, with 18 bases left in between. CDR1 is MDHEN, CDR2 SYDVKM, per germline. This CDR3 is 15 amino acids long. The CDR3 reads CASSDGLFLGNEQFF. CDR3 bases: TGTGCCAGCAGTGACGGACTCTTCCTGGGGAATGAGCAGTTCTTC.

This clone was picked up a small number of times. The sample has other DNA sequences that encode this CDR3 too. The chain couples TRBV19 to TRBJ2-3; D remains ambiguous. The germline V gene encodes CDR1 LNHDA and CDR2 SQIVND (reference sequence). With 3 bases removed from V and 5 bases from J, the gap between germline ends came to 3 bases. CDR3 length: 11 amino acids. The CDR3 DNA follows: TGTGCCAGTAGTATCGGAGATACGCAGTATTTT. Amino acid sequence: CASSIGDTQYF.

This chain connects TRBV5-3 to TRBJ1-2, with no clear D. TRBV5-3 is reported as an ORF; its role is uncertain. The CDR3 is 12 residues long. Trimming stripped 7 bases from V and 3 bases from J, with 10 bases between. The CDR3 DNA reads as TGTGCCAGACCACGGTTGTACTATGGCTACACCTTC. Its translation is CARPRLYYGYTF.

This chain joins TRBV19 and TRBJ2-7; perhaps TRBD2 as D (6 bases). V was trimmed by 1 base and J by 2 bases, leaving 12 bases between them. Germline V gene data show CDR1 as LNHDA and CDR2 as SQIVND (reference sequence). The CDR3 spans 15 residues. The CDR3, as DNA: TGTGCCAGTAGTATAGGTGGTAGCGGAACCTACGAGCAGTACTTC. Residues: CASSIGGSGTYEQYF.

The rearrangement joins TRBV28 to TRBJ1-2; tentative D call: TRBD1 (5 bases). V was trimmed by 2 bases and J by 10 bases, leaving 14 bases between them. CDR3 size: 13 residues. CDR1 and CDR2 from the germline V gene are MDHEN and SYDVKM. CDR3 coding DNA: TGTGCCAGCAGTTTAGGTGCGGGGCTAGACTACACCTTC. It is translated as CASSLGAGLDYTF.

J is TRBJ1-3 and V is TRBV28; perhaps TRBD1 as D (5 bases). CDR1 and CDR2 (germline): MDHEN, SYDVKM. The CDR3 sequence is 15 residues long. Between the trimmed V and J ends, which lost 2 bases and 2 bases, there was a span of 10 bases. CDR3 nucleotides: TGTGCCAGCAGTTTAAACGGGGGTACTGGAAACACCATATATTTT. It codes for CASSLNGGTGNTIYF. Using reference TRBV28 and TRBJ1-3 for the parts outside the CDR3, the full variable domain is DVKVTQSSRYLVKRTGEKVFLECVQDMDHENMFWYRQDPGLGLRLIYFSYDVKMKEKGDIPEGYSVSREKKERFSLILESASTNQTSMYLCASSLNGGTGNTIYFGEGSWLTVV.

The V gene is TRBV28, the J gene TRBJ2-6, with D perhaps TRBD1 (6 bases). V gave up 3 bases and J gave up 0 bases, with 9 bases separating them. The CDR3 consists of 16 residues. Germline CDR1 reads MDHEN; CDR2 reads SYDVKM. CDR3 bases: TGTGCCAGCAGTTTCCACAGGGCCTCTGGGGCCAACGTCCTGACTTTC. Protein product: CASSFHRASGANVLTF.

V gene TRBV6-5 combines with J gene TRBJ1-1; tentative D call: TRBD1 (6 bases). The V end lost 8 bases, the J end lost 5 bases, and 15 bases lay between the germline ends. Germline CDR1 MNHEY, CDR2 SVGAGI. This CDR3 comprises 13 residues. The CDR3 bases are TGTGCCAGCGCAAACAACAGGGATACTGAAGCTTTCTTT. This sequence encodes CASANNRDTEAFF.

The rearrangement links TRBV11-3 to TRBJ2-2, with TRBD1 matching over 8 bases. V shed 2 bases, J shed 3 bases, and the junction held 8 bases outside the gene matches. Germline CDR1 is SGHNT and CDR2 is YENEEA. The CDR3 loop spans 17 amino acids. The CDR3: CASSLLYSDRDTGELFF. CDR3 bases: TGTGCCAGCAGCTTACTATACTCGGACAGGGACACCGGGGAGCTGTTTTTT.

The rearrangement links TRBV7-3 to TRBJ2-1; 10 nucleotides match TRBD2. The CDR3 totals 16 residues. V lost 1 base, J lost 8 bases, and 8 bases stayed unmatched. Per the germline V gene, CDR1 is SGHTA and CDR2 is FQGTGA. The CDR3 bases are TGTGCCAGCAGCTTAAGTCCTAGCGGGAGTCTGGATGAGCAGTTCTTC. Translated, it gives CASSLSPSGSLDEQFF. The full variable domain, completed using reference TRBV7-3 and TRBJ2-1, is GAGVSQTPSNKVTEKGKYVELRCDPISGHTALYWYRQSLGQGPEFLIYFQGTGAADDSGLPNDRFFAVRPEGSVSTLKIQRTERGDSAVYLCASSLSPSGSLDEQFFGPGTRLTVL.

The chain couples TRBV5-1 to TRBJ2-1; 7 bases agree with TRBD1. The CDR3 has 14 amino acids. Unmatched junction bases numbered 1, after V lost 2 bases and J lost 2 bases. The germline V gene encodes CDR1 SGHRS and CDR2 YFSETQ. The CDR3 region is CASSLGTAYNEQFF. DNA for the CDR3: TGCGCCAGCAGCTTAGGGACAGCCTACAATGAGCAGTTCTTC.

This clone was detected once. This chain joins TRBV30 and TRBJ1-2, with D tentatively TRBD1 (6 bases). Deletions cut 2 bases from V and 5 bases from J, with 15 bases between. The CDR3 has 14 residues. CDR1 GTSNPN and CDR2 SVGIG come from the germline V gene (reference sequence). The CDR3 coding sequence is TGTGCCTGGAGTAAGAGGGGGACCGGTTATGGCTACACCTTC. Translated: CAWSKRGTGYGYTF.

The chain carries TRBV24-1 and TRBJ1-5; D perhaps matches TRBD1 (6 bases). The CDR3 consists of 14 residues. Germline lookup yields CDR1 KGHDR and CDR2 SFDVKD. V was pared by 4 bases and J by 9 bases, with 15 bases between. The CDR3 loop is CATSDGAGDRPQHF. Written as DNA, the CDR3 is TGTGCCACCAGTGACGGGGCAGGGGATCGGCCCCAGCATTTT.

The chain links TRBV29-1 to TRBJ2-6; D is ambiguous. The ends were cut back, 1 base at V and 1 base at J, with 11 bases in the middle. The CDR3 consists of 16 residues. Germline-derived CDR1 and CDR2 are SQVTM and ANQGSEA. The CDR3 DNA reads TGCAGCGTTGAAGGACTGCTAGATTCTGGGGCCAACGTCCTGACTTTC. Amino acid sequence: CSVEGLLDSGANVLTF. Using reference TRBV29-1 and TRBJ2-6 for the parts outside the CDR3, the full variable domain is SAVISQKPSRDICQRGTSLTIQCQVDSQVTMMFWYRQQPGQSLTLIATANQGSEATYESGFVIDKFPISRPNLTFSTLTVSNMSPEDSSIYLCSVEGLLDSGANVLTFGAGSRLTVL.

This sequence joins TRBV9 and TRBJ2-1, with 12 bases fitting TRBD2. Germline V lookup: CDR1 SGDLS, CDR2 YYNGEE. V trimming: 3 bases; J trimming: 10 bases; junction bases outside the gene matches: 8. The CDR3 runs 15 residues. The CDR3 reads CASSDLAGGPREQFF. The CDR3 coding sequence is TGTGCCAGCAGCGACCTAGCGGGAGGGCCTAGGGAGCAGTTCTTC.

This rearrangement joins TRBV7-2 to TRBJ1-4; 7 bases map to TRBD1. Germline CDR1 reads SGHTA; CDR2 reads FQGNSA. This CDR3 comprises 17 residues. Trimming at V came to 1 base and at J to 3 bases, leaving 8 bases not matched to a gene. The CDR3 bases are TGTGCCAGCAGCTTAGGAAACAGGGGTTGGGCTAATGAAAAACTGTTTTTT. Translated: CASSLGNRGWANEKLFF. The full variable domain, rest sourced from reference TRBV7-2 and TRBJ1-4, is GAGVSQSPSNKVTEKGKDVELRCDPISGHTALYWYRQSLGQGLEFLIYFQGNSAPDKSGLPSDRFSAERTGGSVSTLTIQRTQQEDSAVYLCASSLGNRGWANEKLFFGSGTQLSVL.

The DNA of the CDR3 is TGTGCCAGCAGTTTTAGGCCGGGGGAAGCTTTCTTT. This translates into CASSFRPGEAFF. The V and J genes are TRBV28 and TRBJ1-1; D gene ambiguous. Germline V gene lookup returns CDR1 MDHEN and CDR2 SYDVKM. This CDR3 region has 12 residues. V was pared by 3 bases and J by 8 bases, with 10 bases between.

The chain links TRBV27 to TRBJ1-4; D possibly corresponds to TRBD1 (6 bases). CDR3 length: 15 amino acids. The germline V and J ends were trimmed by 5 bases and 4 bases, with 14 bases remaining between them. The germline CDR1 and CDR2 sequences are MNHEY and SMNVEV (reference sequence). In DNA, the CDR3 is TGTGCCAGCAGTAACACAGGGCGTAGTAATGAAAAACTGTTTTTT. Translated, it gives CASSNTGRSNEKLFF.

This chain links TRBV5-1 with TRBJ1-1, with D possibly matching TRBD1 (6 bases). Germline values: CDR1 SGHRS, CDR2 YFSETQ. CDR3 length equals 15 residues. V gave up 3 bases and J gave up 1 base, with 13 bases separating them. The CDR3 DNA sequence: TGCGCCAGCAGCTACAGGACAGCCGCGAACACTGAAGCTTTCTTT. This encodes CASSYRTAANTEAFF. Combining the CDR3 with reference TRBV5-1 and TRBJ1-1 gives the whole variable domain KAGVTQTPRYLIKTRGQQVTLSCSPISGHRSVSWYQQTPGQGLQFLFEYFSETQRNKGNFPGRFSGRQFSNSRSEMNVSTLELGDSALYLCASSYRTAANTEAFFGQGTRLTVV.

This chain uses TRBV30 with TRBJ2-5, with 8 bases that match TRBD2. The germline gives CDR1 GTSNPN, CDR2 SVGIG (reference sequence). With V trimmed by 4 bases and J by 5 bases, 6 bases remained unmatched. CDR3 size: 13 residues. CDR3 DNA: TGTGCCTGGATGGTTAGCGGGACGGAGACCCAGTACTTC. Its protein product is CAWMVSGTETQYF. The full variable domain, rest sourced from reference TRBV30 and TRBJ2-5, is SQTIHQWPATLVQPVGSPLSLECTVEGTSNPNLYWYRQAAGRGLQLLFYSVGIGQISSEVPQNLSASRPQDRQFILSSKKLLLSDSGFYLCAWMVSGTETQYFGPGTRLLVL.

The chain combines TRBV3-1 (or the pseudogene TRBV3-2) with TRBJ1-2; 7 nucleotides line up with TRBD1. The CDR3 has 13 amino acids. V dropped 2 bases and J dropped 7; count of bases not matched to a gene: 4. Germline V gene sequence: CDR1 LGHDT, CDR2 YNNKEL (reference sequence). As DNA, the CDR3 is TGTGCCAGCAGCCAATTAGGACAGGTTGGCTACACCTTC. Protein: CASSQLGQVGYTF.

The chain is built from TRBV4-1 and TRBJ2-7, with unresolved D. Germline V gene lookup returns CDR1 MGHRA and CDR2 YSYEKL. Trimming removed 0 bases from V and 3 bases from J, with 12 bases in between. This CDR3 has 15 amino acids. The CDR3, as DNA: TGCGCCAGCAGCCAAGATTACGGCACAGTCTACGAGCAGTACTTC. Protein: CASSQDYGTVYEQYF.

The rearrangement links TRBV7-3 to TRBJ2-7; TRBD2 matches at 13 bases. CDR1 and CDR2 (germline): SGHTA, FQGTGA. The CDR3 spans 15 residues. V dropped 4 bases and J dropped 5; count of bases not matched to a gene: 5. CDR3 sequence (DNA): TGTGCCAGCAGCTCGGGACTAGCGGGACTCAACGAGCAGTACTTC. Protein: CASSSGLAGLNEQYF.

The CDR3 sequence: CASSFIQAGGSDTQYF. The CDR3 DNA follows: TGTGCCAGCAGCTTTATCCAAGCGGGAGGCTCAGATACGCAGTATTTT. The chain combines TRBV7-9 with TRBJ2-3, with 9 nucleotides matching TRBD2. J lost 4 bases, V lost 3 bases, and 8 bases had no gene match. CDR1 SEHNR and CDR2 FQNEAQ come from the germline V gene (reference sequence). The CDR3 is 16 amino acids.

This chain links TRBV7-2 with TRBJ2-2, with 7 nucleotides matching TRBD2. The length of the CDR3 is 17 residues. Unmatched junction bases numbered 9, after V lost 5 bases and J lost 0 bases. Germline lookup yields CDR1 SGHTA and CDR2 FQGNSA. CDR3 protein: CASSPSLADTNTGELFF. CDR3 sequence (DNA): TGTGCCAGCAGCCCCTCGCTAGCGGATACGAACACCGGGGAGCTGTTTTTT.